What follows is one T cell receptor beta chain and its context. Donors were healthy HIV-negative adults without recent acute infections or vaccinations. Deletions cut 7 bases from V and 5 bases from J, with 30 bases between. There are 18 residues in the CDR3. Per the germline V gene, CDR1 is MNHEY and CDR2 is SMNVEV (reference sequence). The sample belongs to a study of shared clonotypes between healthy human individuals. Across the study: CD4 naive and memory got three plates each, CD8 naive two, CD8 memory one.

Source study methods: Filtering differed for immunoSEQ, which gave only junction sequences without quality scores. TCRdb's table, derived via immunoSEQ multiplex PCR, lists solely in-frame clones and lacks some. V, J and clone size are taken as reported in that table, and D and trimming were inferred from the DNA itself. The sample holds some 1,600,000 clones; 95% to 99% are singletons and the top ten take roughly 0.45%. The rearrangement joins TRBV27 to TRBJ2-7; TRBD1 might be the D (5 bases). This clonotype was obtained from a man under 40 in good health. Sequencing used naive CD4+ T cells sorted from blood. The sample's subset: CD45RA+ positively selected. The CDR3 sequence is CASTPMFQVSRAVDEQYF. As DNA, the CDR3 is TGTGCCAGCACCCCGATGTTTCAGGTGAGCAGGGCCGTTGACGAGCAGTACTTC.